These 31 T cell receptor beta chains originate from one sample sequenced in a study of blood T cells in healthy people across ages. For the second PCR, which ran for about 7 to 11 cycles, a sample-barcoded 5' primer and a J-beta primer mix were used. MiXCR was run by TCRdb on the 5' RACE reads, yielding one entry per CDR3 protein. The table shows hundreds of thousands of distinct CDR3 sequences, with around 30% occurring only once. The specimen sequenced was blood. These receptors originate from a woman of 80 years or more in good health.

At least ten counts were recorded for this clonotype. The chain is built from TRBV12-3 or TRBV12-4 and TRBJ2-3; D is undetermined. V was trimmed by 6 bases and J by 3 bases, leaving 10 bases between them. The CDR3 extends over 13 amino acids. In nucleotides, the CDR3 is TGTGCCAGCAGCAAAGGACCTACAGATACGCAGTATTTT. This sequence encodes CASSKGPTDTQYF.

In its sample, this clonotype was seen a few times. The CDR3 sequence is CASSPLGVRGTANSPLHF. The CDR3, as DNA: TGTGCCAGCAGCCCATTAGGGGTGCGGGGGACTGCCAATTCACCCCTCCACTTT. The chain uses TRBV11-2 and TRBJ1-6; weak D call: TRBD1 (5 bases). The length of the CDR3 is 18 residues. The V end was cut by 5 bases, the J end by 7 bases, with 24 bases between. Germline V CDR1 and CDR2: SGHAT, FQNNGV.

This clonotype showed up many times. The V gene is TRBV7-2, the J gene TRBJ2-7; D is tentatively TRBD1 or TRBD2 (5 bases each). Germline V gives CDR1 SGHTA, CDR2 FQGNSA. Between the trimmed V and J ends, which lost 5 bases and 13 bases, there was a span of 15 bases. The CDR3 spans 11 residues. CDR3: CASSPGSIPYF. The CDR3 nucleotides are TGTGCCAGCAGCCCAGGGAGTATTCCCTACTTC.

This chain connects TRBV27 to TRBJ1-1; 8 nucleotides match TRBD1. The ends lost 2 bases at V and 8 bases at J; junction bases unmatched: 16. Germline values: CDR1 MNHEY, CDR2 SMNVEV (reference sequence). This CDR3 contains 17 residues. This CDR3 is CASSLHGGGAGGKEAFF. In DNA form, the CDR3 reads TGTGCCAGCAGTTTACATGGAGGGGGGGCAGGGGGCAAGGAAGCTTTCTTT.

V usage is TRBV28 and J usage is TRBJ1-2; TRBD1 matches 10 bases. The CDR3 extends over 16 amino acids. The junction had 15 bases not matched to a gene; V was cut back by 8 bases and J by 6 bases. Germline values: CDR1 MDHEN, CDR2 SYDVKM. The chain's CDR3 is CASGGDRGYVGHGYTF. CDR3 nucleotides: TGTGCCAGCGGAGGGGACAGGGGCTATGTGGGGCATGGCTACACCTTC.

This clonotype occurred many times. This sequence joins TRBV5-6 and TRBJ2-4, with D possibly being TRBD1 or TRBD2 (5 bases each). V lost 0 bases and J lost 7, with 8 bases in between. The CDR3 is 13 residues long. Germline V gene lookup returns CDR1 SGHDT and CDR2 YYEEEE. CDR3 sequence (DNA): TGTGCCAGCAGCTTGGGGGGGAACAACATTCAGTACTTC. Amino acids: CASSLGGNNIQYF.

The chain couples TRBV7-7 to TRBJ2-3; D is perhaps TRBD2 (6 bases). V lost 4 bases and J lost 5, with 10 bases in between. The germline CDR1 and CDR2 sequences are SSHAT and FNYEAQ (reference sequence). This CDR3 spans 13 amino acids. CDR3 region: CASSSDYGDTQYF. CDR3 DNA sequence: TGTGCCAGCAGCTCGGACTATGGAGATACGCAGTATTTT.

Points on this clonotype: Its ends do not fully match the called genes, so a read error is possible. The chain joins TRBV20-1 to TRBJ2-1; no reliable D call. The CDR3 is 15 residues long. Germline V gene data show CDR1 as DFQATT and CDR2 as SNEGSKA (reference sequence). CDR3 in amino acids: CSARSVSFSYNEQVF. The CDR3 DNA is TGCAGTGCTAGATCGGTGAGCTTCTCCTACAATGAGCAGGTCTTC.

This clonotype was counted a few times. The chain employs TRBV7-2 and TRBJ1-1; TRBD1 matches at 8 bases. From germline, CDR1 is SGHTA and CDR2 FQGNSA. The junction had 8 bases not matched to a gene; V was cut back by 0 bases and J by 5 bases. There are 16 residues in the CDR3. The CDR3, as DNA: TGTGCCAGCAGCTTAGCGGGCAGGGGGCGAGGGACTGAAGCTTTCTTT. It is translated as CASSLAGRGRGTEAFF.

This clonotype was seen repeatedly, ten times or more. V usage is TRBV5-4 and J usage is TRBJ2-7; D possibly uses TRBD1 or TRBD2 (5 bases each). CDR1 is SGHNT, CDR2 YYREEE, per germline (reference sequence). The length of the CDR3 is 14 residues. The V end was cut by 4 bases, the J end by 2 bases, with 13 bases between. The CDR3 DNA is TGTGCCAGCAGCCGCCGGGACGCCGCCTACGAGCAGTACTTC. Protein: CASSRRDAAYEQYF.

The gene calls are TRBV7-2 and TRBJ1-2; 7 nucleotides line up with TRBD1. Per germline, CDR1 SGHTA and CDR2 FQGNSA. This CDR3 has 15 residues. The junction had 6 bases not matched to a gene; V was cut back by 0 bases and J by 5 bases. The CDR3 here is CASSLALGQRYGYTF. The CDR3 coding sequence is TGTGCCAGCAGCTTAGCGTTGGGACAGAGATATGGCTACACCTTC.

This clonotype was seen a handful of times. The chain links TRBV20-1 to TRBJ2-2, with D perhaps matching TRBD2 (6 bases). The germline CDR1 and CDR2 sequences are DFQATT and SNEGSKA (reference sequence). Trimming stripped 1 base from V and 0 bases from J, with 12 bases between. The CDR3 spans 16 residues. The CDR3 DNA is TGCAGTGCTAGAGGCGGAGGGTCTCCGAACACCGGGGAGCTGTTTTTT. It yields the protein CSARGGGSPNTGELFF.

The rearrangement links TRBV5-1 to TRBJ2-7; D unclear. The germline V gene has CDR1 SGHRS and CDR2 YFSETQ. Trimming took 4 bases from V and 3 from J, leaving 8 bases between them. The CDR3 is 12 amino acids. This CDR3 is CASSQNGYEQYF. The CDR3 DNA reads TGCGCCAGCAGCCAGAACGGCTACGAGCAGTACTTC.

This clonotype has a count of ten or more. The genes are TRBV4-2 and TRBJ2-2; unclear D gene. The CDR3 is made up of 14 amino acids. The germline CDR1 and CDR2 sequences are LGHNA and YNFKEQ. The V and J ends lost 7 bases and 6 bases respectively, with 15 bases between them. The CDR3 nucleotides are TGTGCCAGCACGAAGGGTGGTACCCCCGGGGAGCTGTTTTTT. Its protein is CASTKGGTPGELFF.

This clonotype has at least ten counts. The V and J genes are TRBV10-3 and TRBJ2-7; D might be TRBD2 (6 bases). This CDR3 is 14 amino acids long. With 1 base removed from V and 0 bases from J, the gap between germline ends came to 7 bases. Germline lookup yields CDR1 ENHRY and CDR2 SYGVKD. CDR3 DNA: TGTGCCATCAGTGAGTTGGGGGGCTCCTACGAGCAGTACTTC. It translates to CAISELGGSYEQYF.

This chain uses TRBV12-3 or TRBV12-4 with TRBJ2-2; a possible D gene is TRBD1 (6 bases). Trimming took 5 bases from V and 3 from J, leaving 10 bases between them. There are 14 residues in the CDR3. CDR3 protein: CASSRQVHTGELFF. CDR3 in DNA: TGTGCCAGCAGTCGACAGGTACACACCGGGGAGCTGTTTTTT.

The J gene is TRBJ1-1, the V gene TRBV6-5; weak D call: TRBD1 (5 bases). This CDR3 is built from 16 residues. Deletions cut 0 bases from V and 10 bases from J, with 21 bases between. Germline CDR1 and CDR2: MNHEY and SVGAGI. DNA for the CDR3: TGTGCCAGCAGTTACTCGGCCGCGGGGACGGCTATCGCAGCTTTCTTT. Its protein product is CASSYSAAGTAIAAFF.

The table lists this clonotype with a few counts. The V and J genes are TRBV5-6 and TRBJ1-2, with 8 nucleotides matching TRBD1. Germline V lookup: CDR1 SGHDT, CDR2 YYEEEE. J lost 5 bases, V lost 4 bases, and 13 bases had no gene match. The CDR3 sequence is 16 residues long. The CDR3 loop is CASSISQGEGVYGYTF. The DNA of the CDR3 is TGTGCCAGCAGCATTTCACAGGGGGAAGGAGTGTATGGCTACACCTTC.

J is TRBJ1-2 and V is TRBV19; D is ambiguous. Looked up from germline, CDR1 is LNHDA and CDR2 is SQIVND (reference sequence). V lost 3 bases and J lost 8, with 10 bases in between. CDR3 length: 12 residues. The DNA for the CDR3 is TGTGCCAGTAGTATGAGGCCTGAAGGCTACACCTTC. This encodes CASSMRPEGYTF. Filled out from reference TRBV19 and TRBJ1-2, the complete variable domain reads DGGITQSPKYLFRKEGQNVTLSCEQNLNHDAMYWYRQDPGQGLRLIYYSQIVNDFQKGDIAEGYSVSREKKESFPLTVTSAQKNPTAFYLCASSMRPEGYTFGSGTRLTVV.

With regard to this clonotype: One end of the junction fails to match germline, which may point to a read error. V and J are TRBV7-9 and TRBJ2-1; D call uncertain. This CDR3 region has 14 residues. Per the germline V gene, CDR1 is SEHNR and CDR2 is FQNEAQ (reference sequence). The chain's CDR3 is CVSSLFAQNNEQFF. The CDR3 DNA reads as TGTGTCAGCAGCTTATTTGCCCAAAACAATGAGCAGTTCTTC. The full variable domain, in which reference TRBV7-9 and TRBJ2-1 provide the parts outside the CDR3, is DTGVSQNPRHKITKRGQNVTFRCDPISEHNRLYWYRQTLGQGPEFLTYFQNEAQLEKSRLLSDRFSAERPKGSFSTLEIQRTEQGDSAMYLCVSSLFAQNNEQFFGPGTRLTVL.

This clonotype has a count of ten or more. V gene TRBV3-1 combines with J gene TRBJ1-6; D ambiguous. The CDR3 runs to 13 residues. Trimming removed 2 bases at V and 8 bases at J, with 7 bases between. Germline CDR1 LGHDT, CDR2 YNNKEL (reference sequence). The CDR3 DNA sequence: TGTGCCAGCAGCCAACTCTCCCATTCACCCCTCCACTTT. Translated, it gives CASSQLSHSPLHF.

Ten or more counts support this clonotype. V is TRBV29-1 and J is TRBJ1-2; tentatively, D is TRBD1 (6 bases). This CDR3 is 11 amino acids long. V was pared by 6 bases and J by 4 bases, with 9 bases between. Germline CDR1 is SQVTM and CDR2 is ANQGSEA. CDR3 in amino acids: CSVDSPYGYTF. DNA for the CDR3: TGCAGCGTGGACAGTCCCTATGGCTACACCTTC.

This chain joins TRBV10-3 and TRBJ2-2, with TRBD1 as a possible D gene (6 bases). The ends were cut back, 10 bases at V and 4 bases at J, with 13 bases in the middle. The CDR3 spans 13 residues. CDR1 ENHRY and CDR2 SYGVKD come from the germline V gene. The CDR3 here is CASTGSSTGELFF. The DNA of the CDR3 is TGTGCCAGCACAGGGTCGAGCACCGGGGAGCTGTTTTTT.

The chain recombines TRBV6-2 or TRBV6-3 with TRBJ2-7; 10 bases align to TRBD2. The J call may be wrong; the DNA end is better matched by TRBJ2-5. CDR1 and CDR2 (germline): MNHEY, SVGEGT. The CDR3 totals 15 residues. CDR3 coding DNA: TGTGCCAGCAGTCACAGCGGGGGGGCTGAAGAGACCCAGTACTTC. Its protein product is CASSHSGGAEETQYF.

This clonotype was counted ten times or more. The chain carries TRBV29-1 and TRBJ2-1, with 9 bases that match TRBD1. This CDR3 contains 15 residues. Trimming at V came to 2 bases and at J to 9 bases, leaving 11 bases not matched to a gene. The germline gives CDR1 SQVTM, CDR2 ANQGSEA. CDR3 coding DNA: TGCAGCGTTGAAATGGGGACAGGGATTGGAGGTGAGCAGTTCTTC. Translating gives CSVEMGTGIGGEQFF.

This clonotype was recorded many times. The CDR3 loop reads CASSLGGSGYYGYTF. The CDR3 region has the DNA TGTGCCAGCAGCTTAGGAGGCTCAGGATACTATGGCTACACCTTC. The V and J genes are TRBV7-9 and TRBJ1-2; D is unclear. V was shortened by 1 base and J by 3 bases, with 12 bases between the two germline ends. The length of the CDR3 is 15 residues. Germline assignment: CDR1 SEHNR and CDR2 FQNEAQ (reference sequence).

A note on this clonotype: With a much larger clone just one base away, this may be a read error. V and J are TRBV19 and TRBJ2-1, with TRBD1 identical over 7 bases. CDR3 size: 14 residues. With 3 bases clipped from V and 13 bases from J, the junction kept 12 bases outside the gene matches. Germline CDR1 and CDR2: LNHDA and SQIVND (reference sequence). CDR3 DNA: TGTGCCAGTAGTATGGACAGGAGCCCCGGGACCCAGTTCTTC. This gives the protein CASSMDRSPGTQFF.

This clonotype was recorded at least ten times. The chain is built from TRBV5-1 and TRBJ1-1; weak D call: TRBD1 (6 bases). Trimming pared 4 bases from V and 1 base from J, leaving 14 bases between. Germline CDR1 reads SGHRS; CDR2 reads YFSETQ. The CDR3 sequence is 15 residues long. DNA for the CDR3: TGCGCCAGCAGCAACACCGGGACAACGAACACTGAAGCTTTCTTT. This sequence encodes CASSNTGTTNTEAFF.

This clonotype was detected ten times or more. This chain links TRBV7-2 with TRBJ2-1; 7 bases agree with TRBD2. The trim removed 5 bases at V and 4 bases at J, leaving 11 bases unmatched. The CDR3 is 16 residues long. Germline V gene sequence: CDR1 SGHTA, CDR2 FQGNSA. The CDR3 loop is CASSVSGAGLYNEQFF. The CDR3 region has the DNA TGTGCCAGCAGCGTGTCGGGAGCGGGGCTTTACAATGAGCAGTTCTTC.

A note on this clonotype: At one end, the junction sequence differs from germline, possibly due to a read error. CDR3 coding DNA: TGTGCCTGCAGCCAAGATGGGGGGGGAAACTACTATGGCTACACCTTC. Its translation: CACSQDGGGNYYGYTF. The gene calls are TRBV4-2 and TRBJ1-2; weak D call: TRBD1 (5 bases). This CDR3 has 16 residues. Germline V gene lookup returns CDR1 LGHNA and CDR2 YNFKEQ.

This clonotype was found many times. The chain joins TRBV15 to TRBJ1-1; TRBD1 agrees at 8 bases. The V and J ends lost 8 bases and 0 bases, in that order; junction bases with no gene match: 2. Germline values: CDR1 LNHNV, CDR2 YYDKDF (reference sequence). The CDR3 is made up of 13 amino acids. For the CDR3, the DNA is TGTGCCACCCAGGGACAGGTGAACACTGAAGCTTTCTTT. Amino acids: CATQGQVNTEAFF.